The 2 T cell receptor beta chains below were found in one sample sequenced in a study of vaccination and CD4 T cells after COVID-19. What these receptors recognize is not known. Treatment defined: approximately 9-day PBMC culture with coronavirus spike peptide pools or control peptides (ViraFEST assay). The assay that was used to sequence DNA from cultured CD4+ T cells was the Oncomine TCR Beta short-read assay. TCRdb reprocessed the PCR reads via MiXCR and lists one record per CDR3 protein. The repertoire consists of about 9,700 distinct CDR3 sequences, with about three fifths occurring once and the leading ten covering about a quarter. Sequencing input: CD4+ T cells from blood, cultured in vitro. The receptor set was obtained from a human donor who had recovered from COVID-19.

In its sample, this clonotype was seen a few times. V usage is TRBV19 and J usage is TRBJ1-4; TRBD1 might be the D (6 bases). Trimming left V 3 bases short and J 5 bases short, with 13 bases between. The CDR3 totals 15 residues. The germline V gene encodes CDR1 LNHDA and CDR2 SQIVND (reference sequence). The CDR3 nucleotides are TGTGCCAGTAGTATTGGGGGGGCGCGGAATGAAAAACTGTTTTTT. This codes for CASSIGGARNEKLFF.

CDR3 loop: CASSPLPPGDTQYF. For the CDR3, the DNA is TGTGCCAGCTCACCCCTCCCCCCGGGAGATACGCAGTATTTT. The chain employs TRBV18 and TRBJ2-3, with D hard to call. V was cut by 3 bases and J by 5 bases, with 12 bases left in between. CDR3 size: 14 residues. The V gene's germline CDR1 is KGHSH and CDR2 LQKENI.